One and the same sample provided the 18 T cell receptor beta chains below, sequenced in a study of T cells in localized non-small cell lung cancer. Sequencing used immunoSEQ multiplex PCR; TCRdb keeps in-frame clones, though not all of them. The sample includes approximately 37,000 clones, 70% to 90% of them seen just once. Sequenced material: peripheral blood, taken before any cancer treatment. These TCRs come from a man aged 18 to 49 with stage I lung adenocarcinoma.

The rearrangement links TRBV19 to TRBJ1-1; D is uncertain. V dropped 5 bases and J dropped 0 bases, with 4 bases sitting between them. This CDR3 contains 12 residues. Germline V gives CDR1 LNHDA, CDR2 SQIVND (reference sequence). The CDR3 protein is CASSHVNTEAFF. DNA for the CDR3: TGTGCCAGTAGTCACGTGAACACTGAAGCTTTCTTT.

This clone is a singleton in its sample. The chain employs TRBV12-5 and TRBJ1-2; no clear D gene. There are 10 residues in the CDR3. Trimming took 6 bases from V and 3 from J, leaving 2 bases between them. Germline lookup yields CDR1 LGHNT and CDR2 FRNRAP. The CDR3 loop is CASGDYGYTF. DNA of the CDR3: TGTGCTAGTGGAGACTATGGCTACACCTTC.

The chain combines TRBV12-5 with TRBJ2-5; TRBD1 matches 9 bases. V shed 7 bases, J shed 0 bases, and the junction held 9 bases outside the gene matches. CDR1 is LGHNT and CDR2 is FRNRAP in the germline V gene. The CDR3 has 16 residues. CDR3 in DNA: TGTGCTAGTGCCCCCGGACAGGGGAAGAACCAAGAGACCCAGTACTTC. It translates to CASAPGQGKNQETQYF.

V usage is TRBV6-5 and J usage is TRBJ1-1; possibly TRBD1 for D (5 bases). Trimming cost V 2 bases and J 0 bases, with 7 bases left between them. Germline assignment: CDR1 MNHEY and CDR2 SVGAGI. The CDR3 has 14 amino acids. The CDR3 bases are TGTGCCAGCAGTTACGGGGCATTGAACACTGAAGCTTTCTTT. It specifies CASSYGALNTEAFF.

J is TRBJ1-2 and V is TRBV19, with D possibly matching TRBD1 (5 bases). Germline V gene lookup returns CDR1 LNHDA and CDR2 SQIVND (reference sequence). CDR3 size: 14 residues. Trimming cost V 7 bases and J 0 bases, with 12 bases left between them. In DNA, the CDR3 is TGTGCCAGTACAACAGGAAAAGCTAACTATGGCTACACCTTC. It translates to CASTTGKANYGYTF. Filled out from reference TRBV19 and TRBJ1-2, the complete variable domain reads DGGITQSPKYLFRKEGQNVTLSCEQNLNHDAMYWYRQDPGQGLRLIYYSQIVNDFQKGDIAEGYSVSREKKESFPLTVTSAQKNPTAFYLCASTTGKANYGYTFGSGTRLTVV.

This sequence joins TRBV6-1 and TRBJ2-7, with D perhaps TRBD1 or TRBD2 (5 bases each). The CDR3 has 13 amino acids. Trimming stripped 5 bases from V and 7 bases from J, with 15 bases between. Per germline, CDR1 MNHNS and CDR2 SASEGT. The CDR3 protein is CASSPSGRREQYF. The CDR3 DNA reads as TGTGCCAGCAGTCCCTCGGGACGGCGGGAGCAGTACTTC.

The chain links TRBV19 to TRBJ2-5; 9 bases are a match to TRBD2. Germline CDR1 is LNHDA and CDR2 is SQIVND (reference sequence). CDR3 size: 15 residues. Losses at the gene ends were 5 bases for V and 4 bases for J; bases not matched to a gene: 8. The CDR3 DNA reads TGTGCCAGTAGTCTCAGGACTAGCGTGATAGAGACCCAGTACTTC. It is translated as CASSLRTSVIETQYF. The full variable domain, completed using reference TRBV19 and TRBJ2-5, is DGGITQSPKYLFRKEGQNVTLSCEQNLNHDAMYWYRQDPGQGLRLIYYSQIVNDFQKGDIAEGYSVSREKKESFPLTVTSAQKNPTAFYLCASSLRTSVIETQYFGPGTRLLVL.

The table lists this clone with a count of one. The chain employs TRBV29-1 and TRBJ1-4, with D possibly TRBD1 on 6 matching bases. V lost 7 bases, J lost 4 bases, and 13 bases lay in between. The V gene's germline CDR1 is SQVTM and CDR2 ANQGSEA. The CDR3 is made up of 13 amino acids. The CDR3 region has the DNA TGCAGCGCTGGGGACATTGTTAATGAAAAACTGTTTTTT. Translating it yields CSAGDIVNEKLFF.

V gene TRBV7-2 combines with J gene TRBJ2-3, with TRBD2 identical over 7 bases. The CDR3 length is 15 residues. The germline CDR1 and CDR2 sequences are SGHTA and FQGNSA. V lost 1 base and J lost 8; bases outside the gene matches: 9. The CDR3 DNA is TGTGCCAGCAGCTTAGTGGCGGGGGTTCAAGTTACGCAGTATTTT. It is translated as CASSLVAGVQVTQYF.

This chain joins TRBV21-1 and TRBJ2-1; the table gives TRBD1 as D, unverified against the DNA. TRBV21-1 is a pseudogene segment. The CDR3 runs 12 residues. The CDR3 protein is CASSDRGNEQFF. CDR3 bases: TGTGCCAGCAGCGACAGGGGAAATGAGCAGTTCTTC.

The gene calls are TRBV4-2 and TRBJ1-2; 9 nucleotides agree with TRBD1. The CDR3 totals 14 residues. Germline V lookup: CDR1 LGHNA, CDR2 YNFKEQ. Trimming at V came to 6 bases and at J to 5 bases, leaving 7 bases not matched to a gene. CDR3 nucleotides: TGTGCCAGCAGTCTAGAAGACAGGGGGTATGGCTACACCTTC. It encodes CASSLEDRGYGYTF.

CDR3 protein: CASSLFARGGAQGYTF. For the CDR3, the DNA is TGTGCCAGCAGTTTATTTGCGAGGGGAGGAGCGCAGGGCTACACCTTC. This sequence joins TRBV27 and TRBJ1-2; D may be TRBD1 (5 bases). Trimming removed 1 base from V and 8 bases from J, with 20 bases in between. The germline gives CDR1 MNHEY, CDR2 SMNVEV (reference sequence). This CDR3 spans 16 amino acids.

The chain recombines TRBV5-1 with TRBJ1-2; no clear D gene. There are 13 residues in the CDR3. Trimming left V 0 bases short and J 4 bases short, with 7 bases between. CDR1 and CDR2 (germline): SGHRS, YFSETQ. CDR3 in DNA: TGCGCCAGCAGCTTGGACAGCCCCTATGGCTACACCTTC. As protein: CASSLDSPYGYTF.

The chain carries TRBV4-3 and TRBJ1-1; D possibly corresponds to TRBD1 (5 bases). V shed 0 bases and J shed 0 bases, with 14 bases lying between them. CDR3 length: 17 amino acids. Germline V gives CDR1 LGHNA, CDR2 YSLEER. DNA of the CDR3: TGCGCCAGCAGCCAAGACCTAGGGGAGGTTTTGAACACTGAAGCTTTCTTT. The encoded protein is CASSQDLGEVLNTEAFF.

V gene TRBV30 combines with J gene TRBJ1-6; D gene unclear. Germline CDR1 is GTSNPN and CDR2 is SVGIG (reference sequence). V lost 5 bases to trimming and J lost 5 bases, with 7 bases between them. The CDR3 runs 12 residues. As DNA, the CDR3 is TGTGCCTGGTGTCTAAATAATTCACCCCTCCACTTT. This sequence encodes CAWCLNNSPLHF.

CDR3 sequence (DNA): TGTGCCAGCAGCTTATTTAGGGACAGCCGCTCTGGAAACACCATATATTTT. This encodes CASSLFRDSRSGNTIYF. The chain is built from TRBV7-9 and TRBJ1-3; the match to TRBD1 covers 7 bases. The V and J ends lost 2 bases and 0 bases, in that order; junction bases with no gene match: 7. From germline, CDR1 is SEHNR and CDR2 FQNEAQ (reference sequence). The CDR3 length is 17 residues. The variable domain in full, with the rest retrieved from reference TRBV7-9 and TRBJ1-3, is DTGVSQNPRHKITKRGQNVTFRCDPISEHNRLYWYRQTLGQGPEFLTYFQNEAQLEKSRLLSDRFSAERPKGSFSTLEIQRTEQGDSAMYLCASSLFRDSRSGNTIYFGEGSWLTVV.

The chain recombines TRBV11-2 with TRBJ1-3; TRBD1 is a possible D gene (6 bases). Germline loops: CDR1 SGHAT, CDR2 FQNNGV. Trimming left V 0 bases short and J 0 bases short, with 21 bases between. This CDR3 has 20 residues. The CDR3 DNA is TGTGCCAGCAGCTTAGATCGGGCAGGGGCCTACCTTCTCTCTGGAAACACCATATATTTT. Its protein is CASSLDRAGAYLLSGNTIYF.

The V and J genes are TRBV11-2 and TRBJ2-3; weak D call: TRBD2 (7 bases). The germline CDR1 and CDR2 sequences are SGHAT and FQNNGV. The CDR3 length is 16 residues. V lost 5 bases to trimming and J lost 1 base, with 16 bases between them. DNA of the CDR3: TGTGCCAGCAGCCGCGCGGGGGCTTACGGCACAGATACGCAGTATTTT. This codes for CASSRAGAYGTDTQYF.